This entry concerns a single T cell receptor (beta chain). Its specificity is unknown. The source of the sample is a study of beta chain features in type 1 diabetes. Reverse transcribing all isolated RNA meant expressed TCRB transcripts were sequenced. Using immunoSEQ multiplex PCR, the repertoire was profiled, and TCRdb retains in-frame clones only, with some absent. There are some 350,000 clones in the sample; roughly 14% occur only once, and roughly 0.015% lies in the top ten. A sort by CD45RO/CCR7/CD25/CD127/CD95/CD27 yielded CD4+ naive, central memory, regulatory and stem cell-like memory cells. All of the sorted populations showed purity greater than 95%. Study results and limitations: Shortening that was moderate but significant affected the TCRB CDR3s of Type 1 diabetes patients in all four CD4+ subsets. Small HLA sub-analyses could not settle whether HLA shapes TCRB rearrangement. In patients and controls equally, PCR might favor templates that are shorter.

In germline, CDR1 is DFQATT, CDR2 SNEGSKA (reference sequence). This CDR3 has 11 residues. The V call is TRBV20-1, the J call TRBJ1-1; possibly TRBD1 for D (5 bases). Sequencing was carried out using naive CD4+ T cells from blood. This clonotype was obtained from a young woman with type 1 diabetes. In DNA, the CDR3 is TGCAGGGCGGACAAAAACACTGAAGCTTTCTTT. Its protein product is CRADKNTEAFF.